Described below is a single T cell receptor beta chain sequence and its context. Its antigen remains unidentified. 13 Jbeta primers and 60 Vbeta primers were used for the PCR. Sequencing was performed with immunoSEQ multiplex PCR; in TCRdb, only in-frame clones are kept and a portion is missing. The sample lists some 150,000 clones, approximately 80% occurring once. The germline CDR1 and CDR2 sequences are MNHNS and SASEGT. The V and J ends lost 6 bases and 3 bases respectively, with 18 bases between them. This CDR3 is built from 15 residues. This specimen comes from a study of cytomegalovirus exposure and HLA in healthy donors. Study outcomes and limitations: Earlier findings revealed that most TCR beta V segments proved productive either about 90% or about 30% of the time. No immune exposure information besides CMV serostatus was available. The authors later found most CMV-associated TCR beta chains appeared HLA-restricted.

The chain is built from TRBV6-1 and TRBJ2-7; a weak D match, TRBD2 (6 bases). The specimen sequenced was PBMCs. The receptor was isolated from a male donor in good health and CMV-seronegative. CDR3 region: CASREGLTGVYEQYF. The CDR3 DNA follows: TGTGCCAGCAGGGAGGGTTTGACCGGGGTCTACGAGCAGTACTTC.